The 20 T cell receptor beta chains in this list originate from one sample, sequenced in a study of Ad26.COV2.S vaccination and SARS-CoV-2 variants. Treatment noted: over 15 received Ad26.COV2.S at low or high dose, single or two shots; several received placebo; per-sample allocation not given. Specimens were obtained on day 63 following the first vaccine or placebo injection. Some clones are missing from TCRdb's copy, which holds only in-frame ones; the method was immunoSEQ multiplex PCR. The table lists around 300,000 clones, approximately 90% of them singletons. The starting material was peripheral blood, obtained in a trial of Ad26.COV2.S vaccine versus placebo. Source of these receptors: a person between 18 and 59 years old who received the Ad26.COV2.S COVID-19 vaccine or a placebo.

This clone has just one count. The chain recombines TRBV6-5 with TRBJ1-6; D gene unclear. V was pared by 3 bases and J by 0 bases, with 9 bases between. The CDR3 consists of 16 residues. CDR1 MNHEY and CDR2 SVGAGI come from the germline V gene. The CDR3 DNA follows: TGTGCCAGCAGTTATAGTGGGAACTCCTATAATTCACCCCTCCACTTT. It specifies CASSYSGNSYNSPLHF.

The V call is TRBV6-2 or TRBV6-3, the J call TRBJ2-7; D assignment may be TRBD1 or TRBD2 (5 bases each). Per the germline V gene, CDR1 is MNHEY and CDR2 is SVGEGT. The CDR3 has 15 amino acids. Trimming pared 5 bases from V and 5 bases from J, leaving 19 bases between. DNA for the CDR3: TGTGCCAGCAGTCTACGGGACCCCTTTGTCCACGAGCAGTACTTC. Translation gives CASSLRDPFVHEQYF.

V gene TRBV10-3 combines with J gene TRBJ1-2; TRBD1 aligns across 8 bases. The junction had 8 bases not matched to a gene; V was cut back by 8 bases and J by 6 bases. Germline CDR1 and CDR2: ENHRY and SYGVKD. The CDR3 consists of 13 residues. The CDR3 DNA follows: TGTGCCATCGCTGGACAGGGAGGAAATGGCTACACCTTC. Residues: CAIAGQGGNGYTF.

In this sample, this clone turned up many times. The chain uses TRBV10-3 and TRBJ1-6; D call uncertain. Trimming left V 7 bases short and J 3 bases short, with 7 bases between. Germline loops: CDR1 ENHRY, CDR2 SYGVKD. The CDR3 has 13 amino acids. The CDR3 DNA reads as TGTGCCATCACAGACGGCTATAATTCACCCCTCCACTTT. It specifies CAITDGYNSPLHF.

CDR3 amino acids: CASRRQSSTPWTEAFF. Written as DNA, the CDR3 is TGTGCCAGCAGGCGACAATCCTCAACACCGTGGACTGAAGCTTTCTTT. This sequence joins TRBV2 and TRBJ1-1; D gene ambiguous. The CDR3 totals 16 residues. V was cut by 6 bases and J by 5 bases, with 22 bases left in between. Germline V CDR1 and CDR2: SNHLY, FYNNEI.

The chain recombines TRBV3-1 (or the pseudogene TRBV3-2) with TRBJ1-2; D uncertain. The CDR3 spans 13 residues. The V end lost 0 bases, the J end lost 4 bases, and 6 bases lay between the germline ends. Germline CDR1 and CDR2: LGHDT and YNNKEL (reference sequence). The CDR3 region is CASSQDGSYGYTF. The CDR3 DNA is TGTGCCAGCAGCCAAGATGGCAGCTATGGCTACACCTTC.

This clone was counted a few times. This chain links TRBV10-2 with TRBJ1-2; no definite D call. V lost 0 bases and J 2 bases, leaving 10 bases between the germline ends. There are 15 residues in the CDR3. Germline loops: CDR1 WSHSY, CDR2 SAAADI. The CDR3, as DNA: TGCGCCAGCAGTGAGTCAAGTCTCGGGAACTATGGCTACACCTTC. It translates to CASSESSLGNYGYTF.

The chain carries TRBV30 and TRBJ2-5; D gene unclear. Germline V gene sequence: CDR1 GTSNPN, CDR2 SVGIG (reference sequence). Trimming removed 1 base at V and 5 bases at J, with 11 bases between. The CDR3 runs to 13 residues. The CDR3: CAWSGGSRETQYF. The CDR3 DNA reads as TGTGCCTGGAGTGGCGGCAGCCGGGAGACCCAGTACTTC.

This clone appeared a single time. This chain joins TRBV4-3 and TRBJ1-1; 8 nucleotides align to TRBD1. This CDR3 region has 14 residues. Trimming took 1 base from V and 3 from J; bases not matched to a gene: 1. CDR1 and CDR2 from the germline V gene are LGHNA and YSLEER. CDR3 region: CASSQADRDTEAFF. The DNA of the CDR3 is TGCGCCAGCAGCCAAGCGGACAGGGACACTGAAGCTTTCTTT.

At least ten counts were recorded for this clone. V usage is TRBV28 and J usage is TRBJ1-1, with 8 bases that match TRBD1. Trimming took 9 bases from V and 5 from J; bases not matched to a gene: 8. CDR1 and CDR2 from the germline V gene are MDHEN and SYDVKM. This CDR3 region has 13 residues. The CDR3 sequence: CARLQGAKTEAFF. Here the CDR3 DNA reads TGTGCCAGGCTCCAGGGGGCAAAGACTGAAGCTTTCTTT.

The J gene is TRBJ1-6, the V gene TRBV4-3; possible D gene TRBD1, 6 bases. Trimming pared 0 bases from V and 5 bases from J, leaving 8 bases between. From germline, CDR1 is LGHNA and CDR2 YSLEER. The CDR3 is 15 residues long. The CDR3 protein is CASSQDQGNNSPLHF. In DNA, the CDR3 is TGCGCCAGCAGCCAAGACCAGGGGAATAATTCACCCCTCCACTTT.

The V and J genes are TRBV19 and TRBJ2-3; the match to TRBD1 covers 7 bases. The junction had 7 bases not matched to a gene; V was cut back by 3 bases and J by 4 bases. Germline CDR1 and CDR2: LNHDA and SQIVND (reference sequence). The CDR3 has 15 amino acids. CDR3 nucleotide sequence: TGTGCCAGTAGTATGTCGACAGGGAGCCCAGATACGCAGTATTTT. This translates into CASSMSTGSPDTQYF.

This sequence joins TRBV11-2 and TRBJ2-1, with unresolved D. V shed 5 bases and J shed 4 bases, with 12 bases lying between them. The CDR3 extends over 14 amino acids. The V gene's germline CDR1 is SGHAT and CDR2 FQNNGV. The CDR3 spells CASSPGAEYNEQFF. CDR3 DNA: TGTGCCAGCAGCCCTGGCGCGGAGTACAATGAGCAGTTCTTC.

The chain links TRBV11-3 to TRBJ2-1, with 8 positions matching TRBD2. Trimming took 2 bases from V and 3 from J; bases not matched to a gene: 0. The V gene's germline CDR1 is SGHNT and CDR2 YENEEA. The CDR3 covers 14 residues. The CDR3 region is CASSLSGSYNEQFF. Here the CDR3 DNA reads TGTGCCAGCAGCTTAAGCGGGAGCTACAATGAGCAGTTCTTC.

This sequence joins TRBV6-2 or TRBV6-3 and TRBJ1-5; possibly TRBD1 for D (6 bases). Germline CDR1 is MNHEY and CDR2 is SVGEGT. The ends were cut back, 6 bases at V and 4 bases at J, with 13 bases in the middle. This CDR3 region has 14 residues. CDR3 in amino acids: CASSLRQANQPQHF. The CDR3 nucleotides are TGTGCCAGCAGCCTCCGACAGGCAAATCAGCCCCAGCATTTT.

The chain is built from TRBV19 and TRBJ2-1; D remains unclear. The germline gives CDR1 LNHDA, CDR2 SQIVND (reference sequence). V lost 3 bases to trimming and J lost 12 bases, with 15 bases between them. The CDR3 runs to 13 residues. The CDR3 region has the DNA TGTGCCAGTAGTATCGAGTGGCCGCCGACGCAGTTCTTC. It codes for CASSIEWPPTQFF.

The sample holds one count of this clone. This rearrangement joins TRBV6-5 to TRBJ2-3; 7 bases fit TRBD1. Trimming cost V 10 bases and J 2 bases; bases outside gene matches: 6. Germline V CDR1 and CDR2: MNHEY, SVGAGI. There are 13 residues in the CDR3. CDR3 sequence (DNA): TGTGCCATACAGGGACAGAACACAGATACGCAGTATTTT. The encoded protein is CAIQGQNTDTQYF.

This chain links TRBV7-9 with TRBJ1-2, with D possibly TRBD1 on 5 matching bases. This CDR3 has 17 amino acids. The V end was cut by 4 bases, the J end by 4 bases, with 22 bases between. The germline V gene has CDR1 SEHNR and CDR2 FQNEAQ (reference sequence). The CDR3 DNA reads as TGTGCCAGCAGCTCTTTACCCTCACAAGGGGAGGGCTATGGCTACACCTTC. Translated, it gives CASSSLPSQGEGYGYTF.

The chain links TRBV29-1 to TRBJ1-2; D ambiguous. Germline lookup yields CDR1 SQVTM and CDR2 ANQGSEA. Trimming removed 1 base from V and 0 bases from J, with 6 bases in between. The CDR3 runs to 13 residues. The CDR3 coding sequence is TGCAGCGTTGAAGTCAGCACTAACTATGGCTACACCTTC. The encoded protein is CSVEVSTNYGYTF.

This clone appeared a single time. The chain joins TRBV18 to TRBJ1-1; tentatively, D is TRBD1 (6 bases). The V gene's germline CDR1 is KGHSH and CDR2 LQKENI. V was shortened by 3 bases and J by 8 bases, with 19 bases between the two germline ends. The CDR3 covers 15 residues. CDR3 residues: CASSPITRGSGEAFF. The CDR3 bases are TGTGCCAGCTCACCCATTACTAGGGGGAGCGGAGAAGCTTTCTTT. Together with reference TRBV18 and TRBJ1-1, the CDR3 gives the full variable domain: NAGVMQNPRHLVRRRGQEARLRCSPMKGHSHVYWYRQLPEEGLKFMVYLQKENIIDESGMPKERFSAEFPKEGPSILRIQQVVRGDSAAYFCASSPITRGSGEAFFGQGTRLTVV.